Sequencing of this T cell receptor (beta chain) was carried out in a study of Ad26.COV2.S vaccination and SARS-CoV-2 variants. TCRdb's table, derived via immunoSEQ multiplex PCR, lists solely in-frame clones and lacks some. In the table there are more than 150,000 clones, around nine tenths of which are singletons. The ends lost 4 bases at V and 1 base at J; junction bases unmatched: 8. Germline CDR1 LGHDT, CDR2 YNNKEL (reference sequence). This CDR3 spans 16 amino acids. Sequencing was performed on peripheral blood, taken after recovery from COVID-19. This receptor was identified in a human donor who had recovered from COVID-19. The J gene is TRBJ2-7, the V gene TRBV3-1 (or the pseudogene TRBV3-2); 9 bases line up with TRBD2. Written as DNA, the CDR3 is TGTGCCAGCAGCCTCTCCGGGACTAGCTTATCCTACGAGCAGTACTTC. Translating it yields CASSLSGTSLSYEQYF.